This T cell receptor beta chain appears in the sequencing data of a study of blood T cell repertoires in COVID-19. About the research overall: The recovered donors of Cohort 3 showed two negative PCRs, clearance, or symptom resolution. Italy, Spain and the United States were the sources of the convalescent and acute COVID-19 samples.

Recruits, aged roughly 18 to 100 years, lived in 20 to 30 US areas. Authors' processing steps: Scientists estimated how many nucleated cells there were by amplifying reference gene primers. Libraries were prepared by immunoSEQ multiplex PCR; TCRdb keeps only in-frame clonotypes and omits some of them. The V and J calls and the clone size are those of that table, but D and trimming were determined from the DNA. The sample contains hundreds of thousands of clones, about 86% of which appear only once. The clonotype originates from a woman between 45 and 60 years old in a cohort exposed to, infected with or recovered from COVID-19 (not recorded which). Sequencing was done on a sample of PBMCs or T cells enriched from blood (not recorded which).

The CDR3 nucleotides read TGTGCCTGGGACAGGGGGCTAGGGGAGACCCAGTACTTC. This codes for CAWDRGLGETQYF. The chain employs TRBV30 and TRBJ2-5, with 10 bases matching TRBD1. Unmatched junction bases numbered 5, after V lost 5 bases and J lost 5 bases. Germline CDR1 and CDR2: GTSNPN and SVGIG (reference sequence). The CDR3 runs 13 residues.